The 20 T cell receptor beta chains reported below all come from one sample, sequenced in a study of blood T cell repertoires in COVID-19. The repertoire was sequenced with immunoSEQ multiplex PCR; TCRdb's copy has only in-frame clones and lacks some. The table has a few hundred thousand clones, nearly 90% seen once. Sequencing was done on a sample of PBMCs or T cells enriched from blood (not recorded which). The receptors come from a woman aged 18-30 years with acute COVID-19.

The chain joins TRBV29-1 to TRBJ2-2; D is uncertain. Deletions cut 4 bases from V and 2 bases from J, with 8 bases between. The CDR3 is made up of 13 amino acids. Germline V gene lookup returns CDR1 SQVTM and CDR2 ANQGSEA. Here the CDR3 reads CSVVLANTGELFF. CDR3 nucleotides: TGCAGCGTTGTGCTGGCAAACACCGGGGAGCTGTTTTTT.

The chain couples TRBV5-6 to TRBJ2-2, with TRBD2 matching over 8 bases. The germline gives CDR1 SGHDT, CDR2 YYEEEE. V dropped 1 base and J dropped 7; count of bases not matched to a gene: 0. The CDR3 runs 13 residues. CDR3 in amino acids: CASSLTSGGELFF. The CDR3 coding sequence is TGTGCCAGCAGCTTGACTAGCGGCGGGGAGCTGTTTTTT.

The CDR3 DNA follows: TGTGCCAGCAGAGCCGACAGGGCCCAGCCCCAGCATTTT. Protein sequence: CASRADRAQPQHF. The chain links TRBV6-5 to TRBJ1-5; 7 positions agree with TRBD1. CDR3 length: 13 residues. Trimming at V came to 6 bases and at J to 7 bases, leaving 6 bases not matched to a gene. Germline CDR1 reads MNHEY; CDR2 reads SVGAGI.

The chain joins TRBV5-1 to TRBJ1-3; D not certain. The CDR3 runs 12 residues. The germline CDR1 and CDR2 sequences are SGHRS and YFSETQ. V was cut by 0 bases and J by 8 bases, with 6 bases left in between. This CDR3 is CASSLEGDTIYF. The CDR3 DNA reads TGCGCCAGCAGCTTGGAAGGAGACACCATATATTTT.

The V gene is TRBV7-2, the J gene TRBJ1-2; 7 nucleotides match TRBD1. The CDR3 contains 17 residues. Losses at the gene ends were 5 bases for V and 0 bases for J; bases not matched to a gene: 12. Germline V gene data show CDR1 as SGHTA and CDR2 as FQGNSA. CDR3 nucleotides: TGTGCCAGCAGCCCCTTGGGACAGATTTATTCTAACTATGGCTACACCTTC. It specifies CASSPLGQIYSNYGYTF.

The CDR3 DNA reads TGTGCCAGCAGCACCGGACAGGGGACTAGCGGGAGCATAGGGACAGATACGCAGTATTTT. Translated, it gives CASSTGQGTSGSIGTDTQYF. The rearrangement links TRBV14 to TRBJ2-3, with 14 bases aligning to TRBD2. Germline CDR1 reads SGHDN; CDR2 reads FVKESK. After removal of 5 bases from V and 3 bases from J, the junction contained 16 bases not matched to a gene. This CDR3 region has 20 residues.

The J gene is TRBJ2-1, the V gene TRBV5-1; TRBD2 is a possible D gene (5 bases). The CDR3 is made up of 14 amino acids. Trimming pared 5 bases from V and 2 bases from J, leaving 11 bases between. CDR1 is SGHRS and CDR2 is YFSETQ in the germline V gene. The DNA of the CDR3 is TGCGCCAGCAGAGGGTTTAGCGCCTACAATGAGCAGTTCTTC. Its protein product is CASRGFSAYNEQFF. The variable domain in full, with the rest retrieved from reference TRBV5-1 and TRBJ2-1, is KAGVTQTPRYLIKTRGQQVTLSCSPISGHRSVSWYQQTPGQGLQFLFEYFSETQRNKGNFPGRFSGRQFSNSRSEMNVSTLELGDSALYLCASRGFSAYNEQFFGPGTRLTVL.

V is TRBV4-3 and J is TRBJ1-4; TRBD1 aligns across 10 bases. CDR1 and CDR2 from the germline V gene are LGHNA and YSLEER. V shed 3 bases, J shed 7 bases, and the junction held 5 bases outside the gene matches. The CDR3 has 15 residues. The CDR3 DNA reads as TGCGCCAGCAGCCACGGGACAGGGGTTTTTGAAAAACTGTTTTTT. This sequence encodes CASSHGTGVFEKLFF.

CDR3 nucleotide sequence: TGTGCCAGCAGAGCCGGGACAGATTACAATGAGCAGTTCTTC. Protein product: CASRAGTDYNEQFF. V usage is TRBV27 and J usage is TRBJ2-1; 7 nucleotides line up with TRBD1. Germline CDR1 and CDR2: MNHEY and SMNVEV (reference sequence). With 6 bases clipped from V and 4 bases from J, the junction kept 6 bases outside the gene matches. This CDR3 contains 14 residues.

This clone was counted once. The J gene is TRBJ1-3, the V gene TRBV7-9; D may be TRBD1 (6 bases). Per the germline V gene, CDR1 is SEHNR and CDR2 is FQNEAQ (reference sequence). The CDR3 is 17 amino acids. Trimming shortened V by 5 bases and J by 0 bases, and 17 bases separated the two germline ends. The CDR3 DNA reads TGTGCCAGCAGCCCACCCATACAGGGACACTCTGGAAACACCATATATTTT. Amino acid sequence: CASSPPIQGHSGNTIYF.

The chain joins TRBV30 to TRBJ2-3, with TRBD2 as a possible D gene (6 bases). Germline V gives CDR1 GTSNPN, CDR2 SVGIG (reference sequence). V was cut by 3 bases and J by 0 bases, with 13 bases left in between. The CDR3 runs to 15 residues. The chain's CDR3 is CAWSEGRGSTDTQYF. As DNA, the CDR3 is TGTGCCTGGAGCGAGGGGCGGGGTAGCACAGATACGCAGTATTTT.

The rearrangement links TRBV5-1 to TRBJ2-3; possibly TRBD2 for D (6 bases). The germline CDR1 and CDR2 sequences are SGHRS and YFSETQ. The CDR3 covers 15 residues. V was trimmed by 2 bases and J by 1 base, leaving 11 bases between them. Here the CDR3 reads CASSFSGTGTDTQYF. The CDR3 DNA is TGCGCCAGCAGCTTTAGCGGAACAGGCACAGATACGCAGTATTTT.

The chain couples TRBV2 to TRBJ2-7, with D possibly TRBD1 on 6 matching bases. V lost 1 base, J lost 2 bases, and 12 bases lay in between. The CDR3 extends over 15 amino acids. In germline, CDR1 is SNHLY, CDR2 FYNNEI. The CDR3 sequence: CASSEVGTPTYEQYF. In nucleotides, the CDR3 is TGTGCCAGCAGTGAAGTAGGGACACCCACCTACGAGCAGTACTTC. The entire variable domain, with the rest obtained from reference TRBV2 and TRBJ2-7, is as follows: EPEVTQTPSHQVTQMGQEVILRCVPISNHLYFYWYRQILGQKVEFLVSFYNNEISEKSEIFDDQFSVERPDGSNFTLKIRSTKLEDSAMYFCASSEVGTPTYEQYFGPGTRLTVT.

The chain links TRBV4-1 to TRBJ2-3, with TRBD1 matching 12 bases. Looked up from germline, CDR1 is MGHRA and CDR2 is YSYEKL. CDR3 length: 16 amino acids. Trimming at V came to 3 bases and at J to 4 bases, leaving 5 bases not matched to a gene. In DNA form, the CDR3 reads TGCGCCAGCAGCCAGATCGGGACAGGGGGCGCAGATACGCAGTATTTT. This sequence encodes CASSQIGTGGADTQYF.

The genes are TRBV7-3 and TRBJ2-3, with 8 bases lining up with TRBD2. V was clipped by 5 bases and J by 2 bases; unmatched bases: 9. There are 16 residues in the CDR3. Germline loops: CDR1 SGHTA, CDR2 FQGTGA. The CDR3, as DNA: TGTGCCAGCAGCCCAGGACTAGCCCCCTCCACAGATACGCAGTATTTT. This translates into CASSPGLAPSTDTQYF.

This chain links TRBV12-3 or TRBV12-4 with TRBJ2-1; D uncertain. There are 13 residues in the CDR3. Trimming removed 5 bases from V and 6 bases from J, with 11 bases in between. The CDR3 sequence is CASSPPRGNEQFF. CDR3 coding DNA: TGTGCCAGCAGTCCCCCTAGAGGCAATGAGCAGTTCTTC.

The chain is built from TRBV27 and TRBJ2-4, with 10 positions matching TRBD2. The CDR3 contains 13 residues. The germline V gene encodes CDR1 MNHEY and CDR2 SMNVEV (reference sequence). V lost 5 bases and J lost 15; bases outside the gene matches: 10. CDR3 in DNA: TGTGCCAGCAGTCTTACGGGGACTAGCGTCGGGTACTTC. Its translation is CASSLTGTSVGYF.

The V and J genes are TRBV4-2 and TRBJ2-3; 11 positions agree with TRBD2. CDR3 length equals 20 residues. The J segment lost 4 bases and the V segment lost 0 bases, leaving 15 bases of the junction unmatched. Germline CDR1 reads LGHNA; CDR2 reads YNFKEQ. CDR3 loop: CASSQDKHIGASGRSDTQYF. As DNA, the CDR3 is TGTGCCAGCAGCCAAGATAAACATATCGGGGCTAGCGGGAGGTCAGATACGCAGTATTTT.

The V and J genes are TRBV5-1 and TRBJ2-7, with D possibly matching TRBD1 (5 bases). This CDR3 region has 14 residues. The germline V gene encodes CDR1 SGHRS and CDR2 YFSETQ. Trimming pared 2 bases from V and 2 bases from J, leaving 11 bases between. The CDR3 nucleotides read TGCGCCAGCAGCTTCTGGTCAGGGACCTACGAGCAGTACTTC. Its protein product is CASSFWSGTYEQYF.

The genes are TRBV30 and TRBJ2-2; TRBD2 agrees at 11 bases. Germline V gene sequence: CDR1 GTSNPN, CDR2 SVGIG (reference sequence). The CDR3 is 14 residues long. The J segment lost 6 bases and the V segment lost 3 bases, leaving 3 bases of the junction unmatched. CDR3 bases: TGTGCCTGGAGGACTAGCGGGATCTCCGGGGAGCTGTTTTTT. Translated: CAWRTSGISGELFF. Supplemented by reference TRBV30 and TRBJ2-2, the full variable domain reads SQTIHQWPATLVQPVGSPLSLECTVEGTSNPNLYWYRQAAGRGLQLLFYSVGIGQISSEVPQNLSASRPQDRQFILSSKKLLLSDSGFYLCAWRTSGISGELFFGEGSRLTVL.